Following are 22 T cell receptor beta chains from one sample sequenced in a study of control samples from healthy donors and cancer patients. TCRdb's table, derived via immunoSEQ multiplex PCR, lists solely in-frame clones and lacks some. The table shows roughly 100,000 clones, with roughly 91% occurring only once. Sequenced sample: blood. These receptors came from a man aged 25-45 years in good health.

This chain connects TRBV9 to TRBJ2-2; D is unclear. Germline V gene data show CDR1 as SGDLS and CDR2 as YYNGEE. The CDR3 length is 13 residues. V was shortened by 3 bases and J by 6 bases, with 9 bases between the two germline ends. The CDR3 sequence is CASSAAFPGELFF. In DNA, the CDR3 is TGTGCCAGCAGCGCCGCCTTCCCCGGGGAGCTGTTTTTT.

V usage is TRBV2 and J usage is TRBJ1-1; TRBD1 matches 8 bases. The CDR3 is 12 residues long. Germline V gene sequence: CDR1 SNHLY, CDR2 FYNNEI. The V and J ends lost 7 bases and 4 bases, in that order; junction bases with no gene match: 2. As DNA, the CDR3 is TGTGCCAGCAAGACAGGGGCCACTGAAGCTTTCTTT. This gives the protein CASKTGATEAFF.

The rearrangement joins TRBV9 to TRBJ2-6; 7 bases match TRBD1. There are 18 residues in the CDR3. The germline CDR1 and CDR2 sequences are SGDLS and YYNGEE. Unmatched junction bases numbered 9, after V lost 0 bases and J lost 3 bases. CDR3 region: CASSVGGDRFYGANVLTF. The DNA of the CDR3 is TGTGCCAGCAGCGTAGGAGGGGACAGATTCTATGGGGCCAACGTCCTGACTTTC.

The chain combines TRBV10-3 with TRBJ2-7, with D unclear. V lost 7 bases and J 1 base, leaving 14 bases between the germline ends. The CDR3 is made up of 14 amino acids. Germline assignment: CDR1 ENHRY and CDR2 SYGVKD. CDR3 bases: TGTGCCATCAATCTGCGTCCCCGATCCTACGAGCAGTACGTC. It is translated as CAINLRPRSYEQYV.

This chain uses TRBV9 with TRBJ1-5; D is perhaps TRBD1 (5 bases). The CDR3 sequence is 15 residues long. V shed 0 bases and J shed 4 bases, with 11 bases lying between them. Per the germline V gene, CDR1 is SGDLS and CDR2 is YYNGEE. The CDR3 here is CASSVGQGGNQPQHF. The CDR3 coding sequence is TGTGCCAGCAGCGTAGGGCAGGGCGGAAATCAGCCCCAGCATTTT.

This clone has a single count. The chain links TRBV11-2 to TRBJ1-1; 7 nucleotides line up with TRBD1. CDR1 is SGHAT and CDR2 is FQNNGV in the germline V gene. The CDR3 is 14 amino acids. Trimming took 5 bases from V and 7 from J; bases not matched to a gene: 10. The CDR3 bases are TGTGCCAGCAGCAAGCCGACAGGGCCGTTTGAAGCTTTCTTT. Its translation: CASSKPTGPFEAFF.

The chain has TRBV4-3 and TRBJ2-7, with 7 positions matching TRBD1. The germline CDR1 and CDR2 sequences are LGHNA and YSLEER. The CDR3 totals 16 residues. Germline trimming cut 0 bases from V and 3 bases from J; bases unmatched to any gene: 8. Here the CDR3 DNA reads TGCGCCAGCAGCCAAGACTTCTTTACAGGGGTCTACGAGCAGTACTTC. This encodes CASSQDFFTGVYEQYF.

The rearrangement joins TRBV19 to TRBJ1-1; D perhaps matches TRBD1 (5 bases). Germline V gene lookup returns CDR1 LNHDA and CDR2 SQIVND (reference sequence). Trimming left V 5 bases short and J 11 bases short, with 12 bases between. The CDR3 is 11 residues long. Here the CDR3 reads CASSLGGVAFF. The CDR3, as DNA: TGTGCCAGTAGTCTCGGGGGAGTTGCTTTCTTT.

The CDR3 region is CASSLEWNTEAFF. The CDR3 region has the DNA TGTGCCAGCAGCTTGGAATGGAACACTGAAGCTTTCTTT. The chain joins TRBV5-6 to TRBJ1-1; D call uncertain. This CDR3 has 13 amino acids. Trimming pared 0 bases from V and 1 base from J, leaving 4 bases between. The germline CDR1 and CDR2 sequences are SGHDT and YYEEEE.

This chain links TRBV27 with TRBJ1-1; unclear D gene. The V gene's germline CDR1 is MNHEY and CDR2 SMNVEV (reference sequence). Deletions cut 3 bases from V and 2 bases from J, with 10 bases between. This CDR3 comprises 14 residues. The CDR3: CASSFRQANTEAFF. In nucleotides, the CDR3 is TGTGCCAGCAGTTTCAGGCAAGCTAACACTGAAGCTTTCTTT.

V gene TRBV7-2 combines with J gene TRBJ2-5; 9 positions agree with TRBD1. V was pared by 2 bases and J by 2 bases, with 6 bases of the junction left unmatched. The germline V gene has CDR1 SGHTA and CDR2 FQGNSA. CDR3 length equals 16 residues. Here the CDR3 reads CASSLTGTGYQETQYF. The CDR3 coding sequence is TGTGCCAGCAGCTTAACCGGGACAGGGTATCAAGAGACCCAGTACTTC.

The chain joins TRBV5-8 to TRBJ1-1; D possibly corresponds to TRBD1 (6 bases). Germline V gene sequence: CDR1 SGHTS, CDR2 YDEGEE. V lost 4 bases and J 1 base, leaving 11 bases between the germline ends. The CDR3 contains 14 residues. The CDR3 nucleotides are TGTGCCAGCAGCGTACAGGGATCGAACACTGAAGCTTTCTTT. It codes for CASSVQGSNTEAFF.

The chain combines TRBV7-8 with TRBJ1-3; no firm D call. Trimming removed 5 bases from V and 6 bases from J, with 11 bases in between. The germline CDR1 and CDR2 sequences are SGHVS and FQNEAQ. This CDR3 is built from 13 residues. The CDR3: CASSATQLNTIYF. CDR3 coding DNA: TGTGCCAGCAGCGCCACTCAGCTAAACACCATATATTTT.

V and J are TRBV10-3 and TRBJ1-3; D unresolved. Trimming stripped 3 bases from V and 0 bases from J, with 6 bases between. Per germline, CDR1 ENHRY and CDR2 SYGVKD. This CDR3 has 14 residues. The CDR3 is CAISEGSSGNTIYF. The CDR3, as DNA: TGTGCCATCAGTGAAGGGAGCTCTGGAAACACCATATATTTT.

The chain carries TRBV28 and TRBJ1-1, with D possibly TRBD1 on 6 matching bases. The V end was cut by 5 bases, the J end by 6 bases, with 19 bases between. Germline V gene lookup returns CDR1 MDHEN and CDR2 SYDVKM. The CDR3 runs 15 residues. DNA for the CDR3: TGTGCCAGCAGTCCGGTCACAGGGAGGTTACCTGAAGCTTTCTTT. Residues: CASSPVTGRLPEAFF.

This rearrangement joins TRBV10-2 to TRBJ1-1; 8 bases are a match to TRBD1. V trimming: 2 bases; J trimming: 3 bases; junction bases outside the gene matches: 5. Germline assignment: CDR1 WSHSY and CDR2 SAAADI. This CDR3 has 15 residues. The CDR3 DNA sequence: TGCGCCAGCAGTGAGGAAAAGACAGGGGACACTGAAGCTTTCTTT. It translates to CASSEEKTGDTEAFF.

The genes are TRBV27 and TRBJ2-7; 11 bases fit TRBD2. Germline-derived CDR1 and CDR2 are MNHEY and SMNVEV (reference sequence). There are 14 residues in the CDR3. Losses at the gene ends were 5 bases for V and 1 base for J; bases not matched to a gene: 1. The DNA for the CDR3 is TGTGCCAGCAGTGGGACTAGCGGTTCCTACGAGCAGTACGTC. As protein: CASSGTSGSYEQYV.

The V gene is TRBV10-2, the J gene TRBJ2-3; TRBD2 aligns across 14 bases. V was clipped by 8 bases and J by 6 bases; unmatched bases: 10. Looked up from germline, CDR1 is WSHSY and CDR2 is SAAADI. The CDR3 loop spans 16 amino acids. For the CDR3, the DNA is TGCGCCAGCTTAAACCCGACTAGCGGGGGGGTGGATACGCAGTATTTT. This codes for CASLNPTSGGVDTQYF.

CDR3 in amino acids: CASRGGQSYGYTF. CDR3 sequence (DNA): TGTGCCAGCAGGGGGGGACAGTCCTATGGCTACACCTTC. This rearrangement joins TRBV27 to TRBJ1-2; TRBD1 agrees at 7 bases. CDR1 and CDR2 (germline): MNHEY, SMNVEV (reference sequence). Unmatched junction bases numbered 5, after V lost 6 bases and J lost 4 bases. The CDR3 has 13 amino acids.

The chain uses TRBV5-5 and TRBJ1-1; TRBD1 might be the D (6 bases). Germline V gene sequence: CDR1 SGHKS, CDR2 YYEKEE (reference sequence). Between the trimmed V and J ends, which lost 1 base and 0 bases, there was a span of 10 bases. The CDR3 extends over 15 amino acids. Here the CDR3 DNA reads TGTGCCAGCAGCTTGTTAGGGGGAGTGAACACTGAAGCTTTCTTT. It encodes CASSLLGGVNTEAFF.

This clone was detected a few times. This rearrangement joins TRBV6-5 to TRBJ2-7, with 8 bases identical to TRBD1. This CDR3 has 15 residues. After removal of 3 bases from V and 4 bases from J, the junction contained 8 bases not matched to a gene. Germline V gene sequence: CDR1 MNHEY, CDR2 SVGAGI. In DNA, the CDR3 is TGTGCCAGCAGTTATGGGTCAGGGGGCGCGTACGAGCAGTACTTC. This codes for CASSYGSGGAYEQYF.

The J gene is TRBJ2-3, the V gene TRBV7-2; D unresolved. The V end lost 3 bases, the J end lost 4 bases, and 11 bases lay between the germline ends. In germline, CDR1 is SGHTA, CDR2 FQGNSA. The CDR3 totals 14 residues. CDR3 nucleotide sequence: TGTGCCAGCAGCTTTCAACCGCGATCAGATACGCAGTATTTT. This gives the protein CASSFQPRSDTQYF.